This entry lists 27 T cell receptor beta chains sequenced from one sample in a study of human T cells and chemical hapten exposure. A single record per CDR3 protein comes from TCRdb applying MiXCR to the RACE reads. The sample shows roughly 89,000 distinct CDR3 sequences, 11% of them seen only once. The time point is: patch test 3, about 24 weeks after DPC sensitization. As for treatment: therapeutic diphenylcyclopropenone sensitization with weekly scalp DPC. The sequencing used whole blood, collected in connection with sensitization to the hapten diphenylcyclopropenone (DPC). The receptors here all came from a woman aged 25 to 39 with alopecia areata. Some clones in this sample may be carry-over from other donors' samples.

This clonotype was observed a handful of times. The chain couples TRBV20-1 to TRBJ1-1; unclear D gene. This CDR3 comprises 11 residues. Trimming removed 8 bases at V and 10 bases at J, with 17 bases between. Per germline, CDR1 DFQATT and CDR2 SNEGSKA (reference sequence). The CDR3 loop reads CSNREPTAAFF. The CDR3 nucleotides are TGCAGTAACAGAGAACCAACAGCAGCTTTCTTT.

This clonotype was found many times. As DNA, the CDR3 is TGTGCCACCAGCGCCGATTTGGGGCCTGCCAGACCCCAGCATTTT. It translates to CATSADLGPARPQHF. The rearrangement joins TRBV15 to TRBJ1-5, with D perhaps matching TRBD1 (5 bases). The CDR3 totals 15 residues. The germline CDR1 and CDR2 sequences are LNHNV and YYDKDF (reference sequence). V was cut by 5 bases and J by 10 bases, with 21 bases left in between.

J is TRBJ2-5 and V is TRBV29-1; D gene unclear. The CDR3 has 14 residues. Trimming removed 2 bases from V and 5 bases from J, with 15 bases in between. Per germline, CDR1 SQVTM and CDR2 ANQGSEA. The CDR3 coding sequence is TGCAGCGTTGAAAGGCAGGCAAAGTCGGAGACCCAGTACTTC. Residues: CSVERQAKSETQYF. The full variable domain, rest sourced from reference TRBV29-1 and TRBJ2-5, is SAVISQKPSRDICQRGTSLTIQCQVDSQVTMMFWYRQQPGQSLTLIATANQGSEATYESGFVIDKFPISRPNLTFSTLTVSNMSPEDSSIYLCSVERQAKSETQYFGPGTRLLVL.

This chain joins TRBV7-9 and TRBJ2-1, with TRBD2 matching 9 bases. Trimming at V came to 3 bases and at J to 7 bases, leaving 10 bases not matched to a gene. Per the germline V gene, CDR1 is SEHNR and CDR2 is FQNEAQ (reference sequence). This CDR3 spans 16 amino acids. In DNA, the CDR3 is TGTGCCAGCAGCTTGGGCGCGGGAGGGGGTTTGAATGAGCAGTTCTTC. The encoded protein is CASSLGAGGGLNEQFF.

The chain combines TRBV27 with TRBJ1-5, with no clear D. From germline, CDR1 is MNHEY and CDR2 SMNVEV (reference sequence). Trimming stripped 6 bases from V and 2 bases from J, with 11 bases between. This CDR3 comprises 14 residues. The CDR3 here is CASSPLYRNQPQHF. As DNA, the CDR3 is TGTGCCAGCAGCCCCCTATACCGCAATCAGCCCCAGCATTTT.

The chain has TRBV28 and TRBJ2-7; D gene unclear. Trimming left V 5 bases short and J 2 bases short, with 10 bases between. The CDR3 extends over 13 amino acids. Germline CDR1 and CDR2: MDHEN and SYDVKM. The DNA for the CDR3 is TGTGCCAGCAGTCCTGACTGGCCCTACGAGCAGTACTTC. Encoded protein: CASSPDWPYEQYF. The full variable domain, completed using reference TRBV28 and TRBJ2-7, is DVKVTQSSRYLVKRTGEKVFLECVQDMDHENMFWYRQDPGLGLRLIYFSYDVKMKEKGDIPEGYSVSREKKERFSLILESASTNQTSMYLCASSPDWPYEQYFGPGTRLTVT.

Many counts were recorded for this clonotype. The V gene is TRBV20-1, the J gene TRBJ1-5; the D is unclear. The CDR3 totals 13 residues. Between the trimmed V and J ends, which lost 1 base and 2 bases, there was a span of 6 bases. The germline gives CDR1 DFQATT, CDR2 SNEGSKA (reference sequence). The CDR3 nucleotides are TGCAGTGCTAGAGGCTCCGGCAATCAGCCCCAGCATTTT. It yields the protein CSARGSGNQPQHF.

This clonotype was found a few times. The genes are TRBV12-3 or TRBV12-4 and TRBJ2-7, with D possibly TRBD1 on 5 matching bases. V shed 3 bases and J shed 6 bases, with 12 bases lying between them. The CDR3 has 13 residues. This chain's CDR3 is CASSLDTRAEQYV. The DNA for the CDR3 is TGTGCCAGCAGTTTGGACACAAGGGCCGAGCAGTACGTC.

J is TRBJ2-6 and V is TRBV27; D might be TRBD2 (5 bases). Germline V gene data show CDR1 as MNHEY and CDR2 as SMNVEV (reference sequence). The CDR3 has 16 residues. V was shortened by 3 bases and J by 0 bases, with 9 bases between the two germline ends. The CDR3 DNA reads TGTGCCAGCAGTTTTCGGGGTAGCTCTGGGGCCAACGTCCTGACTTTC. It codes for CASSFRGSSGANVLTF.

This clonotype has ten or more counts. The CDR3 DNA reads TGCGCCATACCGGAAAGGAGCGGGGTCAATGAGCAGTTCTTC. Amino acid sequence: CAIPERSGVNEQFF. The chain is built from TRBV23-1 and TRBJ2-1, with 7 bases aligning to TRBD2. TRBV23-1 has ORF status, its function being uncertain. With 10 bases clipped from V and 6 bases from J, the junction kept 12 bases outside the gene matches. The CDR3 length is 14 residues.

The V and J genes are TRBV7-3 and TRBJ2-3; D is unresolved. From germline, CDR1 is SGHTA and CDR2 FQGTGA. The CDR3 totals 13 residues. Deletions cut 5 bases from V and 2 bases from J, with 8 bases between. The CDR3 is CASSLANTDTQYF. Here the CDR3 DNA reads TGTGCCAGCAGCCTGGCCAACACAGATACGCAGTATTTT.

This clonotype showed up just a few times. The chain couples TRBV20-1 to TRBJ2-7, with 9 bases aligning to TRBD1. Germline V lookup: CDR1 DFQATT, CDR2 SNEGSKA (reference sequence). This CDR3 has 16 amino acids. V lost 1 base, J lost 2 bases, and 9 bases stayed unmatched. CDR3 nucleotides: TGCAGTGCTAGAGTGGGGGCCGGGACAGGGCCCTACGAGCAGTACTTC. This encodes CSARVGAGTGPYEQYF.

This clonotype has a count of ten or more. The rearrangement links TRBV2 to TRBJ2-1, with D unresolved. V lost 0 bases and J 15 bases, leaving 15 bases between the germline ends. This CDR3 region has 13 residues. Looked up from germline, CDR1 is SNHLY and CDR2 is FYNNEI. The CDR3 region has the DNA TGTGCCAGCAGTGAAGCGCTGAGTATCAAGGGGTTCTTC. This gives the protein CASSEALSIKGFF.

The V and J genes are TRBV12-3 or TRBV12-4 and TRBJ1-2; no clear D. Trimming shortened V by 5 bases and J by 8 bases, and 12 bases separated the two germline ends. The CDR3 is made up of 12 amino acids. CDR3 sequence (DNA): TGTGCCAGCAGTCTAGGCGGAAAGGGCTACACCTTC. The encoded protein is CASSLGGKGYTF.

The V call is TRBV7-9, the J call TRBJ2-3, with 9 bases fitting TRBD1. V lost 5 bases to trimming and J lost 2 bases; unmatched junction nucleotides: 5. In germline, CDR1 is SEHNR, CDR2 FQNEAQ (reference sequence). This CDR3 has 15 amino acids. The CDR3 protein is CASSRGQGLTDTQYF. The CDR3 DNA is TGTGCCAGCAGCAGGGGACAGGGTCTCACAGATACGCAGTATTTT.

This clonotype was found a few times. This chain links TRBV18 with TRBJ1-1; D gene uncertain. The CDR3 length is 15 residues. The V gene's germline CDR1 is KGHSH and CDR2 LQKENI. The V and J ends lost 2 bases and 1 base respectively, with 11 bases between them. CDR3: CASSPDGSPNTEAFF. The CDR3 DNA sequence: TGTGCCAGCTCACCAGACGGAAGCCCGAACACTGAAGCTTTCTTT.

In its sample, this clonotype was seen many times. The CDR3 protein is CSASDRGVRNYEQYV. CDR3 sequence (DNA): TGCAGTGCTAGCGACAGGGGAGTTCGAAACTACGAGCAGTACGTC. The chain employs TRBV20-1 and TRBJ2-7, with TRBD1 identical over 8 bases. The trim removed 3 bases at V and 3 bases at J, leaving 10 bases unmatched. CDR3 size: 15 residues. The germline gives CDR1 DFQATT, CDR2 SNEGSKA (reference sequence).

The V gene is TRBV30, the J gene TRBJ2-1; unclear D gene. Per the germline V gene, CDR1 is GTSNPN and CDR2 is SVGIG (reference sequence). The CDR3 length is 15 residues. The V end lost 6 bases, the J end lost 7 bases, and 22 bases lay between the germline ends. The CDR3 DNA reads as TGTGCCTGCGTCGAAGGAGCCCATCCCTCTAATGAGCAGTTCTTC. Its protein is CACVEGAHPSNEQFF. Full variable domain (missing parts from reference TRBV30 and TRBJ2-1): SQTIHQWPATLVQPVGSPLSLECTVEGTSNPNLYWYRQAAGRGLQLLFYSVGIGQISSEVPQNLSASRPQDRQFILSSKKLLLSDSGFYLCACVEGAHPSNEQFFGPGTRLTVL.

This clonotype was recorded at least ten times. The chain employs TRBV28 and TRBJ1-1; no reliable D call. Trimming removed 4 bases from V and 6 bases from J, with 9 bases in between. CDR3 length equals 12 residues. Germline V gives CDR1 MDHEN, CDR2 SYDVKM. The CDR3 reads CASSSVWAEAFF. CDR3 coding DNA: TGTGCCAGCAGTTCAGTTTGGGCTGAAGCTTTCTTT. Full variable domain (remainder filled in from reference TRBV28 and TRBJ1-1): DVKVTQSSRYLVKRTGEKVFLECVQDMDHENMFWYRQDPGLGLRLIYFSYDVKMKEKGDIPEGYSVSREKKERFSLILESASTNQTSMYLCASSSVWAEAFFGQGTRLTVV.

This clonotype was recorded a few times. This chain links TRBV4-1 with TRBJ2-1; D is possibly TRBD1 (6 bases). The CDR3 totals 16 residues. Per the germline V gene, CDR1 is MGHRA and CDR2 is YSYEKL. The V gene lost 0 bases and the J gene lost 3 bases, with 12 bases spanning the gap. As DNA, the CDR3 is TGCGCCAGCAGCCAAGATATGAGGGGGTTCTACAATGAGCAGTTCTTC. Protein product: CASSQDMRGFYNEQFF.

At least ten counts were recorded for this clonotype. CDR3 sequence (DNA): TGTGCCAGCAGCTTCCGGGGGACCTTAAGCACAGATACGCAGTATTTT. Protein product: CASSFRGTLSTDTQYF. The V and J genes are TRBV7-2 and TRBJ2-3; tentative D call: TRBD2 (6 bases). Trimming cost V 3 bases and J 0 bases, with 13 bases left between them. CDR3 size: 16 residues. Germline assignment: CDR1 SGHTA and CDR2 FQGNSA. The full variable domain, rest sourced from reference TRBV7-2 and TRBJ2-3, is GAGVSQSPSNKVTEKGKDVELRCDPISGHTALYWYRQSLGQGLEFLIYFQGNSAPDKSGLPSDRFSAERTGGSVSTLTIQRTQQEDSAVYLCASSFRGTLSTDTQYFGPGTRLTVL.

The J gene is TRBJ1-5, the V gene TRBV20-1, with D unclear. Germline CDR1 DFQATT, CDR2 SNEGSKA (reference sequence). V was cut by 0 bases and J by 5 bases, with 11 bases left in between. The CDR3 sequence is 14 residues long. CDR3 region: CSARDWRVDQPQHF. CDR3 coding DNA: TGCAGTGCTAGAGATTGGAGGGTCGATCAGCCCCAGCATTTT.

This clonotype appeared many times. CDR3: CASGLGGLQDTQYF. Here the CDR3 DNA reads TGTGCTAGTGGTTTGGGGGGGCTTCAAGATACGCAGTATTTT. V is TRBV12-5 and J is TRBJ2-3, with D possibly TRBD1 on 6 matching bases. The CDR3 loop spans 14 amino acids. Trimming cost V 1 base and J 5 bases, with 10 bases left between them. The germline CDR1 and CDR2 sequences are LGHNT and FRNRAP.

The chain links TRBV4-2 to TRBJ2-2; D unresolved. This CDR3 has 14 residues. Trimming took off 6 bases at V and 2 bases at J, with 10 bases between the two ends. From germline, CDR1 is LGHNA and CDR2 YNFKEQ. CDR3 amino acids: CASRRQSNTGELFF. DNA of the CDR3: TGTGCCAGCAGGAGGCAGTCAAACACCGGGGAGCTGTTTTTT.

This clonotype was seen only a few times. The chain joins TRBV7-2 to TRBJ1-5; the D is unclear. Per germline, CDR1 SGHTA and CDR2 FQGNSA. The CDR3 is made up of 13 amino acids. Trimming stripped 1 base from V and 9 bases from J, with 10 bases between. For the CDR3, the DNA is TGTGCCAGCAGCTTAGGAAGAACTCGGCCCCAGCATTTT. It yields the protein CASSLGRTRPQHF.

This clonotype showed up many times. The CDR3 protein is CASSRGIQETQYF. The CDR3 nucleotides are TGTGCCAGCTCACGGGGGATCCAAGAGACCCAGTACTTC. The chain links TRBV18 to TRBJ2-5; D is perhaps TRBD1 or TRBD2 (5 bases each). This CDR3 is 13 amino acids long. Germline assignment: CDR1 KGHSH and CDR2 LQKENI. The V gene lost 4 bases and the J gene lost 1 base, with 7 bases spanning the gap.

This clonotype has a count of ten or more. The chain carries TRBV11-2 and TRBJ2-1, with D possibly being TRBD2 (6 bases). CDR3 length: 13 amino acids. V lost 5 bases and J lost 13, with 18 bases in between. CDR1 SGHAT and CDR2 FQNNGV come from the germline V gene. CDR3 coding DNA: TGTGCCAGCAGCCCTTCGGGACTCCTGTATCAGTTCTTC. It is translated as CASSPSGLLYQFF. The full variable domain, completed using reference TRBV11-2 and TRBJ2-1, is EAGVAQSPRYKIIEKRQSVAFWCNPISGHATLYWYQQILGQGPKLLIQFQNNGVVDDSQLPKDRFSAERLKGVDSTLKIQPAKLEDSAVYLCASSPSGLLYQFFGPGTRLTVL.